Each of the 30 T cell receptor beta chains below was sequenced from the same sample in a study of T cells in Graves' hyperthyroidism and ophthalmopathy. RNA transcripts gave rise to amplified TCR beta CDR3 regions. First-round RT-PCR with HTBI primers amplified the TCR CDR3 region. TCRdb fed the multiplex PCR reads into MiXCR, producing one record per CDR3 protein. The sample yields about 690,000 distinct CDR3 sequences, around 16% seen once. The specimen sequenced was blood. These TCRs come from a man aged 50 to 60 with Graves' hyperthyroidism.

On this clonotype itself: Since a much larger clone is just one base distant, this may be a read error. The V and J genes are TRBV5-6 and TRBJ1-2; 11 nucleotides line up with TRBD1. There are 15 residues in the CDR3. The junction had 10 bases not matched to a gene; V was cut back by 4 bases and J by 8 bases. In germline, CDR1 is SGHDT, CDR2 YYEEEE. CDR3 DNA: TGTGCCAGCAGCCCTGCCGGGACAGGGGGAGGAGGCTACACCTTC. Encoded protein: CASSPAGTGGGGYTF.

There are many counts of this clonotype. The chain is built from TRBV28 and TRBJ2-1; maybe TRBD1 (5 bases). Germline V gives CDR1 MDHEN, CDR2 SYDVKM. The ends were cut back, 2 bases at V and 4 bases at J, with 15 bases in the middle. This CDR3 spans 16 amino acids. This chain's CDR3 is CASSLVAGIPYNEQFF. The CDR3 DNA reads TGTGCCAGCAGTTTAGTGGCAGGGATTCCATACAATGAGCAGTTCTTC.

This clonotype was recorded many times. This chain uses TRBV6-1 with TRBJ2-2, with 7 bases lining up with TRBD1. V lost 8 bases, J lost 0 bases, and 3 bases stayed unmatched. The CDR3 consists of 14 residues. CDR1 is MNHNS, CDR2 SASEGT, per germline. CDR3 DNA: TGTGCCAGCGGACAGGTCCCGAACACCGGGGAGCTGTTTTTT. Translated: CASGQVPNTGELFF.

The J gene is TRBJ2-3, the V gene TRBV4-1; 7 bases are shared with TRBD2. V gave up 1 base and J gave up 3 bases; unmatched junction bases: 4. The CDR3 sequence is 15 residues long. Looked up from germline, CDR1 is MGHRA and CDR2 is YSYEKL. The DNA for the CDR3 is TGCGCCAGCAGCCAAGTGGCGGGGGTTACAGATACGCAGTATTTT. Amino acids: CASSQVAGVTDTQYF.

This clonotype was seen a handful of times. This chain connects TRBV25-1 to TRBJ2-1; D not resolved. The CDR3 loop spans 15 amino acids. V lost 4 bases to trimming and J lost 3 bases, with 13 bases between them. Germline assignment: CDR1 MGHDK and CDR2 SYGVNS. The CDR3 region has the DNA TGTGCCAGCAGTGCCTTAGTAGGCCTCTACAATGAGCAGTTCTTC. Residues: CASSALVGLYNEQFF. Full variable domain (missing parts from reference TRBV25-1 and TRBJ2-1): EADIYQTPRYLVIGTGKKITLECSQTMGHDKMYWYQQDPGMELHLIHYSYGVNSTEKGDLSSESTVSRIRTEHFPLTLESARPSHTSQYLCASSALVGLYNEQFFGPGTRLTVL.

J is TRBJ2-5 and V is TRBV5-6, with 13 bases matching TRBD2. The CDR3 runs 15 residues. The germline gives CDR1 SGHDT, CDR2 YYEEEE. V dropped 4 bases and J dropped 4; count of bases not matched to a gene: 4. The CDR3 sequence: CASSPLAGGTETQYF. As DNA, the CDR3 is TGTGCCAGCAGCCCACTAGCGGGAGGGACAGAGACCCAGTACTTC.

This clonotype was seen a single time. A much larger clone differs by one base, so this may be a read error. V is TRBV11-3 and J is TRBJ2-7, with a possible D match to TRBD2 (5 bases). Germline loops: CDR1 SGHNT, CDR2 YENEEA. This CDR3 contains 14 residues. V dropped 4 bases and J dropped 3 bases, with 13 bases sitting between them. The CDR3 loop reads CASSSVPGIYEQYF. CDR3 DNA: TGTGCCAGCAGCTCAGTTCCGGGAATCTACGAGCAGTACTTC.

This clonotype was observed many times. The J gene is TRBJ1-5, the V gene TRBV6-2 or TRBV6-3; 7 bases match TRBD1. V lost 6 bases and J lost 11; bases outside the gene matches: 10. The CDR3 totals 13 residues. Germline values: CDR1 MNHEY, CDR2 SVGEGT. The CDR3 nucleotides read TGTGCCAGCAGCAGACAGGGCCTCGAAGCCCAGCATTTT. It codes for CASSRQGLEAQHF.

Only a few counts were recorded for this clonotype. J is TRBJ1-5 and V is TRBV6-1; TRBD1 is a possible D gene (5 bases). Per germline, CDR1 MNHNS and CDR2 SASEGT. There are 14 residues in the CDR3. The V end was cut by 5 bases, the J end by 3 bases, with 11 bases between. CDR3 amino acids: CASSSVGVNQPQHF. For the CDR3, the DNA is TGTGCCAGCAGTTCAGTAGGGGTCAATCAGCCCCAGCATTTT.

There are a few counts of this clonotype. This chain joins TRBV19 and TRBJ2-2; 7 bases agree with TRBD2. CDR1 LNHDA and CDR2 SQIVND come from the germline V gene (reference sequence). This CDR3 comprises 17 residues. V dropped 1 base and J dropped 3; count of bases not matched to a gene: 8. CDR3 residues: CASSIGWTRADTGELFF. CDR3 in DNA: TGTGCCAGTAGTATAGGCTGGACTAGGGCTGACACCGGGGAGCTGTTTTTT.

The V call is TRBV12-3 or TRBV12-4, the J call TRBJ2-1, with 9 bases fitting TRBD1. This CDR3 region has 14 residues. V lost 6 bases, J lost 8 bases, and 8 bases stayed unmatched. CDR3 protein: CASRAGTGIDEQFF. The CDR3 DNA reads TGTGCCAGCAGGGCTGGGACAGGGATCGATGAGCAGTTCTTC.

The chain has TRBV7-2 and TRBJ2-1; 9 bases map to TRBD1. Trimming at V came to 5 bases and at J to 6 bases, leaving 8 bases not matched to a gene. Germline V CDR1 and CDR2: SGHTA, FQGNSA. This CDR3 comprises 15 residues. This CDR3 reads CASSRDRALGNEQFF. DNA of the CDR3: TGTGCCAGCAGCCGGGACAGGGCGTTAGGCAATGAGCAGTTCTTC.

This clonotype was observed many times. The chain uses TRBV11-2 and TRBJ1-5; 7 positions agree with TRBD1. Looked up from germline, CDR1 is SGHAT and CDR2 is FQNNGV. J was trimmed by 0 bases and V by 2 bases; bases with no gene match: 10. The CDR3 is made up of 18 amino acids. The DNA of the CDR3 is TGTGCCAGCAGCTTACCCCGACAGGGTCGAGATAGCAATCAGCCCCAGCATTTT. Translating it yields CASSLPRQGRDSNQPQHF.

To note about this clonotype: One junction end disagrees with the germline gene, perhaps due to a read error. The gene calls are TRBV3-1 and TRBJ2-2, with 7 bases matching TRBD2. The germline V gene has CDR1 LGHDT and CDR2 YNNKEL (reference sequence). The CDR3 has 17 amino acids. DNA of the CDR3: TGTGTCAGCAGCCAAGTTAAGGGGAGGGGCGACACCGGGGAGCTGTTTTTT. Residues: CVSSQVKGRGDTGELFF.

Ten or more counts support this clonotype. The V gene is TRBV10-3, the J gene TRBJ2-5; D not certain. In germline, CDR1 is ENHRY, CDR2 SYGVKD. The CDR3 is made up of 13 amino acids. V dropped 1 base and J dropped 4 bases, with 7 bases sitting between them. The CDR3 loop reads CAISEYLRETQYF. CDR3 DNA sequence: TGTGCCATCAGTGAGTACCTCCGAGAGACCCAGTACTTC.

This clonotype was detected ten times or more. The CDR3 sequence is CASSLGNTGELFF. CDR3 DNA sequence: TGCGCCAGCAGCTTGGGGAACACCGGGGAGCTGTTTTTT. The V and J genes are TRBV5-1 and TRBJ2-2; D unresolved. V lost 0 bases, J lost 1 base, and 1 base lay in between. CDR3 length: 13 amino acids. Germline V gene lookup returns CDR1 SGHRS and CDR2 YFSETQ.

This clonotype was observed a few times. This sequence joins TRBV6-2 or TRBV6-3 and TRBJ2-1; perhaps TRBD1 as D (6 bases). Trimming removed 5 bases from V and 5 bases from J, with 10 bases in between. Germline lookup yields CDR1 MNHEY and CDR2 SVGEGT. The CDR3 is made up of 13 amino acids. In DNA form, the CDR3 reads TGTGCCAGCAGTGACACAGGGAACAATGAGCAGTTCTTC. This encodes CASSDTGNNEQFF.

About this clonotype: Being one base from a much bigger clone, this may be a read error. V usage is TRBV30 and J usage is TRBJ1-5; D remains unclear. In germline, CDR1 is GTSNPN, CDR2 SVGIG (reference sequence). The CDR3 contains 15 residues. The chain's CDR3 is CACSVRGFSNQPQHF. The CDR3 nucleotides are TGTGCCTGCAGTGTCCGGGGTTTTAGCAATCAGCCCCAGCATTTT. The whole variable domain, filled in from reference TRBV30 and TRBJ1-5, reads SQTIHQWPATLVQPVGSPLSLECTVEGTSNPNLYWYRQAAGRGLQLLFYSVGIGQISSEVPQNLSASRPQDRQFILSSKKLLLSDSGFYLCACSVRGFSNQPQHFGDGTRLSIL.

This clonotype was seen ten or more times. This rearrangement joins TRBV27 to TRBJ2-3; maybe TRBD2 (5 bases). There are 16 residues in the CDR3. Looked up from germline, CDR1 is MNHEY and CDR2 is SMNVEV (reference sequence). Trimming cost V 5 bases and J 3 bases, with 18 bases left between them. The CDR3 DNA reads TGTGCCAGCAGTCCCCGAGGGTCCTTAGGGACAGATACGCAGTATTTT. Protein product: CASSPRGSLGTDTQYF.

In this sample, this clonotype turned up many times. The J gene is TRBJ2-2, the V gene TRBV19, with 10 bases that match TRBD2. CDR1 LNHDA and CDR2 SQIVND come from the germline V gene (reference sequence). V shed 4 bases, J shed 0 bases, and the junction held 2 bases outside the gene matches. CDR3 length equals 16 residues. The CDR3 nucleotides are TGTGCCAGTAGTACAGGACTAGCGGCGAACACCGGGGAGCTGTTTTTT. It yields the protein CASSTGLAANTGELFF. Full variable domain (outside the CDR3, taken from reference TRBV19 and TRBJ2-2): DGGITQSPKYLFRKEGQNVTLSCEQNLNHDAMYWYRQDPGQGLRLIYYSQIVNDFQKGDIAEGYSVSREKKESFPLTVTSAQKNPTAFYLCASSTGLAANTGELFFGEGSRLTVL.

This clonotype occurred many times. This chain links TRBV27 with TRBJ2-7, with 7 bases that match TRBD2. This CDR3 region has 13 residues. V dropped 8 bases and J dropped 7; count of bases not matched to a gene: 11. Looked up from germline, CDR1 is MNHEY and CDR2 is SMNVEV (reference sequence). This CDR3 reads CASLVGGTGEQYF. The CDR3 bases are TGTGCCAGCCTAGTGGGAGGGACGGGGGAGCAGTACTTC.

This clonotype was recorded only once. The chain couples TRBV20-1 to TRBJ1-1; D gene ambiguous. The CDR3 is 16 amino acids. Germline CDR1 is DFQATT and CDR2 is SNEGSKA (reference sequence). The V end was cut by 6 bases, the J end by 5 bases, with 25 bases between. Written as DNA, the CDR3 is TGCAGTGCCTGGACCACCTCGGGAGGGAGAGGAACTGAAGCTTTCTTT. This encodes CSAWTTSGGRGTEAFF.

This clonotype occurred many times. The chain recombines TRBV19 with TRBJ1-5; D ambiguous. This CDR3 spans 16 amino acids. Trimming left V 5 bases short and J 0 bases short, with 14 bases between. Germline V gene data show CDR1 as LNHDA and CDR2 as SQIVND (reference sequence). CDR3 region: CASSRLVFDSNQPQHF. The CDR3 region has the DNA TGTGCCAGTAGTCGGCTAGTTTTCGATAGCAATCAGCCCCAGCATTTT.

This clonotype has a count of ten or more. The rearrangement links TRBV20-1 to TRBJ2-1; 11 positions match TRBD2. There are 15 residues in the CDR3. CDR1 and CDR2 (germline): DFQATT, SNEGSKA (reference sequence). Unmatched junction bases numbered 8, after V lost 3 bases and J lost 7 bases. The CDR3 nucleotides read TGCAGTGCTAGGCCCGGCGCTAGCGGGAGGAATGAGCAGTTCTTC. Translating gives CSARPGASGRNEQFF.

This clonotype was recorded many times. This CDR3 is CAIRGLAGEETQYF. CDR3 nucleotide sequence: TGTGCCATCAGAGGACTAGCGGGAGAGGAGACCCAGTACTTC. V is TRBV10-3 and J is TRBJ2-5, with 13 bases lining up with TRBD2. The CDR3 totals 14 residues. Germline values: CDR1 ENHRY, CDR2 SYGVKD. The J segment lost 5 bases and the V segment lost 6 bases, leaving 3 bases of the junction unmatched.

This clonotype was seen at least ten times. The chain uses TRBV2 and TRBJ2-4; D gene unclear. Trimming removed 2 bases from V and 2 bases from J, with 7 bases in between. Germline lookup yields CDR1 SNHLY and CDR2 FYNNEI. The CDR3 has 14 residues. DNA for the CDR3: TGTGCCAGCAGTGAACAGTGGACCAAAAACATTCAGTACTTC. Amino acids: CASSEQWTKNIQYF.

This chain connects TRBV4-3 to TRBJ1-1; D gene uncertain. V was shortened by 1 base and J by 0 bases, with 9 bases between the two germline ends. CDR3 size: 15 residues. CDR1 is LGHNA, CDR2 YSLEER, per germline. CDR3 in DNA: TGCGCCAGCAGCCAAGTCCGGACTCTGAACACTGAAGCTTTCTTT. Encoded protein: CASSQVRTLNTEAFF.

This clonotype was counted ten times or more. The gene calls are TRBV12-3 or TRBV12-4 and TRBJ1-5; D might be TRBD1 (6 bases). The CDR3 contains 14 residues. Trimming took 5 bases from V and 6 from J, leaving 14 bases between them. CDR3 DNA: TGTGCCAGCAGTAACACACAGGGAGGTCAGCCCCAGCATTTT. It yields the protein CASSNTQGGQPQHF.

This chain links TRBV20-1 with TRBJ1-5; D uncertain. V was clipped by 0 bases and J by 1 base, with 7 bases between them. The CDR3 spans 14 residues. Germline CDR1 and CDR2: DFQATT and SNEGSKA (reference sequence). CDR3 sequence reads: CSARESGSNQPQHF. Here the CDR3 DNA reads TGCAGTGCTAGAGAATCAGGCAGCAATCAGCCCCAGCATTTT.

This clonotype came up many times. The chain couples TRBV2 to TRBJ2-2; 7 positions agree with TRBD1. The V segment lost 10 bases and the J segment 5 bases; nucleotides outside the gene matches: 7. CDR3 length: 13 residues. Germline V gene lookup returns CDR1 SNHLY and CDR2 FYNNEI. The CDR3 sequence is CATRGWSTGELFF. The CDR3, as DNA: TGTGCCACCAGGGGGTGGTCTACCGGGGAGCTGTTTTTT.